A single sample is the source of the 29 T cell receptor beta chains below, sequenced in a study of memory CD4+ T cells and cytomegalovirus serostatus (dated by TCRdb to between 2018 and 2021). Libraries came from the immunoSEQ multiplex PCR assay. TCRdb limited this immuneACCESS table to in-frame rearrangements with V and J called. A share of clones is missing; checked studies link under half to unresolved V genes, and the rest is unexplained. The sample table holds 50,000 or so clones, of which 65% to 85% were seen once. Roughly 0.6% of the sample comes from the top ten. Single viable CD3+CD4+CD8-CD45RO+ cells were sorted as memory CD4+ T cells on a FACSAria II. The material sequenced was memory CD4+ T cells from blood. Receptors originate from an adult in good health and CMV-seronegative.

The V and J genes are TRBV6-1 and TRBJ1-6; D remains unclear. Trimming shortened V by 1 base and J by 8 bases, and 12 bases separated the two germline ends. Germline V lookup: CDR1 MNHNS, CDR2 SASEGT. This CDR3 spans 15 amino acids. The CDR3 loop reads CASSEVWRTHSPLHF. The CDR3 region has the DNA TGTGCCAGCAGTGAAGTTTGGCGTACCCATTCACCCCTCCACTTT.

The gene calls are TRBV10-3 and TRBJ1-1, with D possibly being TRBD1 (5 bases). Germline assignment: CDR1 ENHRY and CDR2 SYGVKD. There are 16 residues in the CDR3. Trimming took off 4 bases at V and 0 bases at J, with 15 bases between the two ends. CDR3 nucleotides: TGTGCCATCAGTGGGACACCCCAGGGTGTGAACACTGAAGCTTTCTTT. Amino acids: CAISGTPQGVNTEAFF.

J is TRBJ2-2 and V is TRBV29-1; TRBD1 matches 9 bases. Trimming took 7 bases from V and 6 from J; bases not matched to a gene: 3. The CDR3 loop spans 12 amino acids. CDR1 and CDR2 (germline): SQVTM, ANQGSEA. For the CDR3, the DNA is TGCAGCGCAGGACAGGGGCCCGGGGAGCTGTTTTTT. This encodes CSAGQGPGELFF.

The rearrangement uses TRBV2 and TRBJ1-6; 7 bases match TRBD1. The J segment lost 6 bases and the V segment lost 6 bases, leaving 5 bases of the junction unmatched. CDR1 is SNHLY and CDR2 is FYNNEI in the germline V gene. CDR3 length equals 14 residues. CDR3 coding DNA: TGTGCCAGCAGCTGGGACAGAACTAATTCACCCCTCCACTTT. Amino acid sequence: CASSWDRTNSPLHF.

This clone was seen a single time. The V call is TRBV5-1, the J call TRBJ1-3; 8 nucleotides line up with TRBD1. V was clipped by 4 bases and J by 4 bases; unmatched bases: 10. The CDR3 runs 16 residues. Germline CDR1 SGHRS, CDR2 YFSETQ. The CDR3 spells CASSHTTGADGNTIYF. As DNA, the CDR3 is TGCGCCAGCAGCCACACGACAGGGGCGGACGGAAACACCATATATTTT.

J is TRBJ1-1 and V is TRBV7-2, with D hard to call. CDR3 size: 14 residues. The V gene's germline CDR1 is SGHTA and CDR2 FQGNSA. Trimming took 1 base from V and 1 from J, leaving 7 bases between them. CDR3: CASSLDGPNTEAFF. DNA for the CDR3: TGTGCCAGCAGCTTAGACGGACCGAACACTGAAGCTTTCTTT. The full variable domain, its missing parts supplied by reference TRBV7-2 and TRBJ1-1, is GAGVSQSPSNKVTEKGKDVELRCDPISGHTALYWYRQSLGQGLEFLIYFQGNSAPDKSGLPSDRFSAERTGGSVSTLTIQRTQQEDSAVYLCASSLDGPNTEAFFGQGTRLTVV.

This chain links TRBV7-2 with TRBJ2-5; D call uncertain. Germline CDR1 SGHTA, CDR2 FQGNSA. The CDR3 is 14 amino acids. The V and J ends lost 2 bases and 1 base respectively, with 8 bases between them. This CDR3 reads CASSLSWIQETQYF. CDR3 bases: TGTGCCAGCAGCTTAAGTTGGATCCAAGAGACCCAGTACTTC. Looking up the rest from reference TRBV7-2 and TRBJ2-5 gives the full variable domain: GAGVSQSPSNKVTEKGKDVELRCDPISGHTALYWYRQSLGQGLEFLIYFQGNSAPDKSGLPSDRFSAERTGGSVSTLTIQRTQQEDSAVYLCASSLSWIQETQYFGPGTRLLVL.

The CDR3: CASSKDVLPSETQYF. CDR3 nucleotides: TGCGCCAGCAGCAAGGACGTACTCCCCTCAGAGACCCAGTACTTC. The rearrangement joins TRBV5-1 to TRBJ2-5; D is unresolved. The CDR3 is made up of 15 amino acids. Germline loops: CDR1 SGHRS, CDR2 YFSETQ. Trimming stripped 4 bases from V and 4 bases from J, with 17 bases between.

This clone is a singleton in its sample. The chain employs TRBV27 and TRBJ1-1, with D unresolved. Trimming removed 3 bases from V and 2 bases from J, with 7 bases in between. In germline, CDR1 is MNHEY, CDR2 SMNVEV (reference sequence). This CDR3 is built from 13 residues. CDR3 bases: TGTGCCAGCAGTTTCGTCGGAAACACTGAAGCTTTCTTT. Translated: CASSFVGNTEAFF.

This clone appeared once. The chain is built from TRBV7-6 and TRBJ1-6; D might be TRBD1 (5 bases). Germline lookup yields CDR1 SGHVS and CDR2 FNYEAQ. Trimming removed 6 bases from V and 7 bases from J, with 10 bases in between. CDR3 length: 13 amino acids. The CDR3 reads CASSGGGNSPLHF. CDR3 sequence (DNA): TGTGCCAGCAGTGGGGGTGGGAATTCACCCCTCCACTTT. Full variable domain (missing parts from reference TRBV7-6 and TRBJ1-6): GAGVSQSPRYKVTKRGQDVALRCDPISGHVSLYWYRQALGQGPEFLTYFNYEAQQDKSGLPNDRFSAERPEGSISTLTIQRTEQRDSAMYRCASSGGGNSPLHFGNGTRLTVT.

The V and J genes are TRBV28 and TRBJ2-5, with a possible D match to TRBD2 (5 bases). V was pared by 2 bases and J by 9 bases, with 13 bases between. CDR1 is MDHEN and CDR2 is SYDVKM in the germline V gene. The CDR3 consists of 13 residues. CDR3 bases: TGTGCCAGCAGTTTAGGGAACTACGGGGCCCAGTACTTC. Protein sequence: CASSLGNYGAQYF. Filled out from reference TRBV28 and TRBJ2-5, the complete variable domain reads DVKVTQSSRYLVKRTGEKVFLECVQDMDHENMFWYRQDPGLGLRLIYFSYDVKMKEKGDIPEGYSVSREKKERFSLILESASTNQTSMYLCASSLGNYGAQYFGPGTRLLVL.

CDR3 residues: CASSKSDQGLNTEAFF. The CDR3 DNA reads TGTGCCAGCAGCAAATCTGACCAGGGGTTGAACACTGAAGCTTTCTTT. V gene TRBV21-1 combines with J gene TRBJ1-1; the table's D call, TRBD1, has no DNA check behind it. TRBV21-1 is recorded as a pseudogene. This CDR3 has 16 amino acids.

The chain recombines TRBV11-2 with TRBJ2-6; no clear D. Trimming pared 5 bases from V and 0 bases from J, leaving 14 bases between. CDR3 length: 17 amino acids. Germline assignment: CDR1 SGHAT and CDR2 FQNNGV. CDR3 sequence (DNA): TGTGCCAGCAGCCGAACCGCCGGCTACTCTGGGGCCAACGTCCTGACTTTC. Protein product: CASSRTAGYSGANVLTF. Full variable domain (missing parts from reference TRBV11-2 and TRBJ2-6): EAGVAQSPRYKIIEKRQSVAFWCNPISGHATLYWYQQILGQGPKLLIQFQNNGVVDDSQLPKDRFSAERLKGVDSTLKIQPAKLEDSAVYLCASSRTAGYSGANVLTFGAGSRLTVL.

V and J are TRBV29-1 and TRBJ1-1; the match to TRBD1 covers 9 bases. With V trimmed by 7 bases and J by 0 bases, 3 bases remained unmatched. In germline, CDR1 is SQVTM, CDR2 ANQGSEA. CDR3 length: 13 residues. CDR3 in amino acids: CSADRGMNTEAFF. CDR3 coding DNA: TGCAGCGCGGACAGGGGAATGAACACTGAAGCTTTCTTT.

The chain joins TRBV7-3 to TRBJ1-4; 11 nucleotides match TRBD1. Per the germline V gene, CDR1 is SGHTA and CDR2 is FQGTGA. V dropped 5 bases and J dropped 7; count of bases not matched to a gene: 6. The CDR3 is 15 amino acids. As DNA, the CDR3 is TGTGCCAGCAGCCCGACCGGGACAGGGGGTGAAAAACTGTTTTTT. This codes for CASSPTGTGGEKLFF.

The chain joins TRBV30 to TRBJ1-5, with D perhaps TRBD1 (6 bases). The CDR3 runs to 14 residues. Trimming left V 2 bases short and J 7 bases short, with 15 bases between. Germline CDR1 GTSNPN, CDR2 SVGIG (reference sequence). In DNA, the CDR3 is TGTGCCTGGAGTACAGGAGGGGGTTGGCAGCCCCAGCATTTT. Translating gives CAWSTGGGWQPQHF.

The chain links TRBV23-1 to TRBJ1-1; D may be TRBD1 (5 bases). TRBV23-1 counts as an open reading frame of uncertain function. This CDR3 contains 17 residues. The ends were cut back, 0 bases at V and 0 bases at J, with 14 bases in the middle. CDR3 amino acids: CASSQSRGRTLNTEAFF. The DNA of the CDR3 is TGCGCCAGCAGTCAATCGCGGGGGAGAACTTTGAACACTGAAGCTTTCTTT.

The chain recombines TRBV6-5 with TRBJ1-2; perhaps TRBD1 as D (5 bases). Germline CDR1 and CDR2: MNHEY and SVGAGI. The CDR3 has 13 residues. Trimming took off 4 bases at V and 4 bases at J, with 10 bases between the two ends. Here the CDR3 DNA reads TGTGCCAGCAGTTTGACAGATGGCTATGGCTACACCTTC. Translated: CASSLTDGYGYTF.

The chain links TRBV6-6 to TRBJ2-5; D could derive from TRBD1 or TRBD2 (6 bases each). The CDR3 sequence is 14 residues long. The germline V gene encodes CDR1 MNHNY and CDR2 SVGAGI (reference sequence). V was pared by 4 bases and J by 5 bases, with 14 bases between. This CDR3 is CASSLGGRVETQYF. For the CDR3, the DNA is TGTGCCAGCAGTTTAGGGGGGCGGGTGGAGACCCAGTACTTC.

This clone was observed a few times. The rearrangement links TRBV19 to TRBJ2-7; 10 bases agree with TRBD1. The V gene end was trimmed by 4 bases and the J gene end by 5 bases; junction bases not matched to a gene: 14. Germline CDR1 LNHDA, CDR2 SQIVND (reference sequence). There are 17 residues in the CDR3. The CDR3 reads CASSTKYWGTGDDEQYF. For the CDR3, the DNA is TGTGCCAGTAGTACCAAGTACTGGGGGACAGGGGACGACGAGCAGTACTTC.

CDR3 in amino acids: CASSPIGLAGVTGELFF. The CDR3 DNA is TGTGCCAGCTCACCAATTGGACTAGCGGGGGTCACCGGGGAGCTGTTTTTT. The chain carries TRBV18 and TRBJ2-2; 13 bases align to TRBD2. Germline V gives CDR1 KGHSH, CDR2 LQKENI. This CDR3 has 17 residues. Germline trimming cut 2 bases from V and 4 bases from J; bases unmatched to any gene: 4.

V is TRBV6-1 and J is TRBJ2-6; perhaps TRBD1 as D (6 bases). Germline-derived CDR1 and CDR2 are MNHNS and SASEGT. The V gene lost 10 bases and the J gene lost 0 bases, with 10 bases spanning the gap. The CDR3 consists of 14 residues. Here the CDR3 reads CAIQGPSGANVLTF. The CDR3 nucleotides read TGTGCCATACAGGGCCCCTCTGGGGCCAACGTCCTGACTTTC.

This sequence joins TRBV6-5 and TRBJ2-7, with 8 bases fitting TRBD2. The CDR3 consists of 15 residues. V dropped 10 bases and J dropped 0; count of bases not matched to a gene: 11. Germline CDR1 reads MNHEY; CDR2 reads SVGAGI. The CDR3 is CATRSGGSSSYEQYF. The CDR3 DNA follows: TGTGCCACCAGAAGCGGGGGCTCCAGCTCCTACGAGCAGTACTTC.

The chain recombines TRBV13 with TRBJ1-2, with 7 bases lining up with TRBD1. The J segment lost 4 bases and the V segment lost 6 bases, leaving 5 bases of the junction unmatched. The CDR3 contains 13 residues. The germline V gene encodes CDR1 PRHDT and CDR2 FYEKMQ (reference sequence). DNA for the CDR3: TGTGCCAGCAGTCCTAAGGGGGCCTATGGCTACACCTTC. Translation: CASSPKGAYGYTF.

The DNA for the CDR3 is TGTGCCACCAGCAGGGGGCCCGGGATTCTAAATTCACCCCTCCACTTT. It translates to CATSRGPGILNSPLHF. The chain uses TRBV15 and TRBJ1-6, with a tentative D call TRBD1 (5 bases). Germline loops: CDR1 LNHNV, CDR2 YYDKDF (reference sequence). This CDR3 spans 16 amino acids. V was cut by 3 bases and J by 7 bases, with 16 bases left in between.

This sequence joins TRBV7-2 and TRBJ2-3, with 8 bases aligning to TRBD2. The CDR3 runs 16 residues. Germline CDR1 reads SGHTA; CDR2 reads FQGNSA. Losses at the gene ends were 5 bases for V and 5 bases for J; bases not matched to a gene: 12. CDR3 DNA sequence: TGTGCCAGCAGCCCGGTAGGCGGGGGGCGAATAGATACGCAGTATTTT. Translated: CASSPVGGGRIDTQYF. Using reference TRBV7-2 and TRBJ2-3 for the parts outside the CDR3, the full variable domain is GAGVSQSPSNKVTEKGKDVELRCDPISGHTALYWYRQSLGQGLEFLIYFQGNSAPDKSGLPSDRFSAERTGGSVSTLTIQRTQQEDSAVYLCASSPVGGGRIDTQYFGPGTRLTVL.

The chain carries TRBV4-2 and TRBJ1-2; D uncertain. Trimming took 2 bases from V and 0 from J, leaving 10 bases between them. The length of the CDR3 is 15 residues. Looked up from germline, CDR1 is LGHNA and CDR2 is YNFKEQ. The DNA for the CDR3 is TGTGCCAGCAGCCAAAGGAGTTCGCCTAACTATGGCTACACCTTC. Translating gives CASSQRSSPNYGYTF.

This clone appeared once. V and J are TRBV19 and TRBJ1-2; no clear D gene. In germline, CDR1 is LNHDA, CDR2 SQIVND (reference sequence). V shed 8 bases and J shed 6 bases, with 22 bases lying between them. The CDR3 runs 15 residues. The CDR3 DNA reads TGTGCCAGTTGCCCTTATACCGGGAACCTTGATGGCTACACCTTC. It encodes CASCPYTGNLDGYTF.

The rearrangement links TRBV27 to TRBJ1-1; D gene ambiguous. Trimming left V 2 bases short and J 5 bases short, with 9 bases between. Germline V lookup: CDR1 MNHEY, CDR2 SMNVEV (reference sequence). The CDR3 is made up of 13 amino acids. This CDR3 is CASSLTGRTEAFF. The CDR3 nucleotides are TGTGCCAGCAGTTTAACGGGGAGGACTGAAGCTTTCTTT.